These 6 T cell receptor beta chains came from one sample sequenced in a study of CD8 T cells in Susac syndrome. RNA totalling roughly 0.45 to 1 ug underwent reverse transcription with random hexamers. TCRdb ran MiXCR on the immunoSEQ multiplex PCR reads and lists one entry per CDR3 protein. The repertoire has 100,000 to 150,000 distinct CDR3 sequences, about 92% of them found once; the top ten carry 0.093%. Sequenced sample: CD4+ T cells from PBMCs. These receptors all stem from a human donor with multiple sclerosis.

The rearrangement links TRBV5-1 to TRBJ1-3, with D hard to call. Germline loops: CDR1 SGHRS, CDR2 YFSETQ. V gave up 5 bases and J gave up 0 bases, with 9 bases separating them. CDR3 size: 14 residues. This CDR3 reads CASSLGSSGNTIYF. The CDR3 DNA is TGCGCCAGCAGTCTAGGCAGCTCTGGAAACACCATATATTTT.

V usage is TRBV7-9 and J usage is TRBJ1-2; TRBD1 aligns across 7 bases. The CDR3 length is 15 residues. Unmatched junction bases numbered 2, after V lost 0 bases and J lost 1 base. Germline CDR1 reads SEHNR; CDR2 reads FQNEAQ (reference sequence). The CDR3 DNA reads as TGTGCCAGCAGCTTAGCGCAGGGGGTTAACTATGGCTACACCTTC. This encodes CASSLAQGVNYGYTF. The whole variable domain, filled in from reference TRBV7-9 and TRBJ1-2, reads DTGVSQNPRHKITKRGQNVTFRCDPISEHNRLYWYRQTLGQGPEFLTYFQNEAQLEKSRLLSDRFSAERPKGSFSTLEIQRTEQGDSAMYLCASSLAQGVNYGYTFGSGTRLTVV.

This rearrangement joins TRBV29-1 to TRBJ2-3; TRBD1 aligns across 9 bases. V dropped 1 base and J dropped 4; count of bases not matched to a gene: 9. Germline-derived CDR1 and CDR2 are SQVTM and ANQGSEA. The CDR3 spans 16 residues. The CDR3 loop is CSVEASGTGRSDTQYF. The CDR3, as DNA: TGCAGCGTTGAAGCATCAGGGACAGGGAGGTCAGATACGCAGTATTTT.

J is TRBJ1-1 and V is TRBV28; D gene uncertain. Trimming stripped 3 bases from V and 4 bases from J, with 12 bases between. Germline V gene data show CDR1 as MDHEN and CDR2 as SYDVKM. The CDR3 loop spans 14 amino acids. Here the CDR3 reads CASSLRPKGTEAFF. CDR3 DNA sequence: TGTGCCAGCAGTTTGAGGCCTAAGGGCACTGAAGCTTTCTTT.

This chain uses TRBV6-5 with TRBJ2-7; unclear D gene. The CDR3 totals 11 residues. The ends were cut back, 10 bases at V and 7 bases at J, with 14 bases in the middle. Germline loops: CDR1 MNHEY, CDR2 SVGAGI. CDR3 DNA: TGTGCCACTCATAGGGCAGAGGAGCAGTACTTC. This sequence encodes CATHRAEEQYF.

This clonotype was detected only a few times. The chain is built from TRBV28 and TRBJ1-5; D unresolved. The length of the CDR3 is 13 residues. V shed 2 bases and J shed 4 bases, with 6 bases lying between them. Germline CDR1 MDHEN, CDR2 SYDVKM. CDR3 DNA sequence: TGTGCCAGCAGTTTAGTGGGGAATCAGCCCCAGCATTTT. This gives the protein CASSLVGNQPQHF.